Listed here is a single T cell receptor (beta chain). This record comes from a study of CD8 T cell repertoires and HIV-1 epitope variants. Turning to the study itself: Twenty-five autologous and known Gag and Nef epitope variant peptides each stimulated T cells separately. Controls included no peptide, Ebola AY9 epitope, and a CMV, EBV, flu pool.

The protocol was immunoSEQ multiplex PCR, while the TCRdb copy is restricted to in-frame clones and leaves out a portion. Of tens of thousands of clones listed, 60% to 80% are singletons. CDR1 and CDR2 (germline): LNHNV, YYDKDF (reference sequence). V gave up 7 bases and J gave up 8 bases, with 15 bases separating them. This CDR3 region has 13 residues. The receptor comes from a male donor with HIV. The chain employs TRBV15 and TRBJ2-1, with D uncertain. Sequenced: uncultured baseline CD8+ T cells from peripheral blood mononuclear cells (PBMCs). The CDR3, as DNA: TGTGCCACCACCTCCGGGTGGGCCTATGAGCAGTTCTTC. It encodes CATTSGWAYEQFF.